Sequencing of this T cell receptor beta chain was carried out in a study of shared clonotypes between healthy human individuals. Notes on this clone: Additional DNA sequences in this sample encode the identical CDR3.

Tens of thousands of T cell genomes (roughly 220 ng DNA) went into each sorted-subset replicate. Clones were sequenced by immunoSEQ multiplex PCR, and TCRdb holds only the in-frame ones, with some missing. The table includes about 1 million clones, around four fifths detected once. The germline V gene encodes CDR1 MNHNS and CDR2 SASEGT. The V and J ends lost 1 base and 0 bases respectively, with 7 bases between them. The CDR3 is 15 residues long. Sequences were obtained from memory CD4+ T cells sorted from blood. Subset denoted: CD45RA-negative fraction. The rearrangement joins TRBV6-1 to TRBJ1-5; D gene ambiguous. This receptor was identified in a man between 18 and 35 years old in good health. The DNA for the CDR3 is TGTGCCAGCAGTGAAGGTACGGATAGCAATCAGCCCCAGCATTTT. The encoded protein is CASSEGTDSNQPQHF.